The rows below give T cell receptor beta chains drawn from one sample of a study of T cell repertoires in cytomegalovirus infection. The antigens of these receptors remain unknown. MiXCR, applied by TCRdb to the reads, yields one record per CDR3 protein. The sample consists of approximately 910,000 distinct CDR3 sequences, approximately 31% of them appearing once. The sequencing used cultured CD8+ T cells from PBMCs, collected from culture after CMV antigen stimulation. Source of these receptors: a human donor in good health (CMV status not recorded). Some clones in this sample may be carry-over from other donors' samples. Each CDR3 is given with its conserved first and last residue. A D gene is named only where the DNA matches it firmly. Rows may omit the clone size; those that give it use once, few, many or a size class.

cdr3_nt	cdr3_aa	j_call	v_call	cdr3_length	d_call	clone_size
TGTGCCAGCAGCCCCCAAGGACAGAACACTGAAGCTTTCTTT	CASSPQGQNTEAFF	TRBJ1-1	TRBV9	14	NA	NA
TGCAGCGCGCCTGCATCACGGGGTGGCTACACCTTC	CSAPASRGGYTF	TRBJ1-2	TRBV29-1	12	NA	few
TGTGCCAGCAGTTTAAACTTAGCGGGGGGCGAGACCCAGTACTTC	CASSLNLAGGETQYF	TRBJ2-5	TRBV27	15	TRBD2	once
TGTGCCAGCAATGACAGGGGGTACCAAGAGACCCAGTACTTC	CASNDRGYQETQYF	TRBJ2-5	TRBV12-3/TRBV12-4	14	TRBD1	NA
TGTGCCAGCAGCGTAGGGTCAGCACAGCCCCAGCATTTT	CASSVGSAQPQHF	TRBJ1-5	TRBV9	13	NA	NA
TGTGCCAGCAGCCCATACGGGGGGCTATACACCGAGGAGCTGTTTTTT	CASSPYGGLYTEELFF	TRBJ2-2	TRBV27	16	NA	NA
TGCGCCAGCAGCCAGGGATTTATAGCGGGGGCCCTATTCAATGAGCAGTTCTTC	CASSQGFIAGALFNEQFF	TRBJ2-1	TRBV4-3	18	TRBD2	NA
TGTGCCAGCAGCTACAGTGAAAATCAGCCCCAGCATTTT	CASSYSENQPQHF	TRBJ1-5	TRBV7-6	13	NA	many
TGTGCCAGCAAACAAGGGGGGACCGACACCTTC	CASKQGGTDTF	TRBJ1-2	TRBV12-3/TRBV12-4	11	NA	NA
TGCGCCAGCAGCTTGGGCCCGGGATCTGGAAACACCATATATTTT	CASSLGPGSGNTIYF	TRBJ1-3	TRBV5-1	15	NA	few
TGTGCCAGCAGCTTACGGCCAGGCGGGGTGGCAGATACGCAGTATTTT	CASSLRPGGVADTQYF	TRBJ2-3	TRBV11-2	16	NA	NA
TGTGCCAGCAGTCCCGACTTGCGGAGCGGACAAGAGACCCAGTACTTC	CASSPDLRSGQETQYF	TRBJ2-5	TRBV28	16	NA	few
TGTGCCAGCATCGAGGCGGAAGCTTTCTTT	CASIEAEAFF	TRBJ1-1	TRBV6-1	10	NA	NA
TGTGCCAGCAGTTTCCTTTCAAATAGCAATCAGCCCCAGCATTTT	CASSFLSNSNQPQHF	TRBJ1-5	TRBV28	15	NA	few
TGTGCCAGCAGCTTAATAGGTTCCACAGATACGCAGTATTTT	CASSLIGSTDTQYF	TRBJ2-3	TRBV12-3/TRBV12-4	14	NA	many
TGTGCCAGCAGCACTGGCGTAGACACCATATATTTT	CASSTGVDTIYF	TRBJ1-3	TRBV12-3/TRBV12-4	12	NA	many
TGTGCCAGCAGCTTCGATGATCAGCCCCAGCATTTT	CASSFDDQPQHF	TRBJ1-5	TRBV7-9	12	NA	few
TGTGCCAGCAGTCCGGGCCCCGAGGGGTGGGAGCAGTACTTC	CASSPGPEGWEQYF	TRBJ2-7	TRBV5-5	14	NA	NA
TGTGCCAGCAGCTTTGGAGGGTCCACCGGGGAGCTGTTTTTT	CASSFGGSTGELFF	TRBJ2-2	TRBV5-6	14	NA	many
TGTGCCAGCAGTGGAGCGGGACTCTATGAAAAACTGTTTTTT	CASSGAGLYEKLFF	TRBJ1-4	TRBV7-9	14	NA	NA
TGCGCCAGCACCCCTTCCCCACTAGCGGGGGGACCAGATACGCAGTATTTT	CASTPSPLAGGPDTQYF	TRBJ2-3	TRBV10-2	17	TRBD2	NA
TGTGCCATACGGGACATGTTAAATCAGCCCCAGCATTTT	CAIRDMLNQPQHF	TRBJ1-5	TRBV10-3	13	NA	many
TGCAGTGCTAGATACCCGAATGAGCAGTTCTTC	CSARYPNEQFF	TRBJ2-1	TRBV20-1	11	NA	NA
TGTGCCATCCAAGAGGGGCAGCCCCAGCATTTT	CAIQEGQPQHF	TRBJ1-5	TRBV12-3/TRBV12-4	11	NA	NA
TGTGCCATGACAACCTATGCGTTGATCGAAGCTTTCTTT	CAMTTYALIEAFF	TRBJ1-1	TRBV10-3	13	NA	NA
TGTGCCAGCAGTGCATACCCGGGACAGGGGTCATACGAGCAGTACTTC	CASSAYPGQGSYEQYF	TRBJ2-7	TRBV6-1	16	TRBD1	few
TGTGCCAGCAGCTTACACGGGGGATCTAGCACAGATACGCAGTATTTT	CASSLHGGSSTDTQYF	TRBJ2-3	TRBV7-9	16	NA	NA
TGTGCCAGCAGCCCCCTCAGGGACAGGGGGGTTGGCAATGAGCAGTTCTTC	CASSPLRDRGVGNEQFF	TRBJ2-1	TRBV7-9	17	TRBD1	few